This T cell receptor (beta chain) was sequenced for a study of T-cell memory formation after mild COVID-19. Study findings and constraints: The study found balanced CD4/CD8 in clones contracting day 15 to 85 and a CD4+ lean in later expanders.

TCRdb itself ran the 5' RACE reads through MiXCR, one entry per CDR3 protein. Of about half a million distinct CDR3 sequences listed, 15% to 20% are singletons. Germline assignment: CDR1 KGHDR and CDR2 SFDVKD. This CDR3 region has 13 residues. V shed 9 bases and J 2 bases; nucleotides not matched to a gene: 4. This clonotype has just a few counts. The target antigen is unknown. The rearrangement joins TRBV24-1 to TRBJ2-5; TRBD1 matches 8 bases. This TCR came from an adult woman who had mild COVID-19 (a few samples of this study predate the infection). Cell type and time point are not known. Material for sequencing was PBMCs or a T cell subset sorted from them (not recorded which). CDR3 residues: CATSTGGQETQYF. As DNA, the CDR3 is TGTGCCACCTCCACAGGGGGTCAAGAGACCCAGTACTTC.